These 14 T cell receptor beta chains came from one sample sequenced in a study of blood T cells in healthy people across ages. With a J-beta primer mix and a sample-barcoded 5' primer, a second PCR ran about 7 to 12 cycles. TCRdb reprocessed the 5' RACE reads via MiXCR and lists one record per CDR3 protein. Here the sample spans 700,000 to 900,000 distinct CDR3 sequences, approximately 53% being singletons. The specimen was blood. These receptors all stem from an elderly man in good health.

The V gene is TRBV4-2, the J gene TRBJ2-1, with D possibly being TRBD1 (6 bases). This CDR3 region has 15 residues. CDR1 and CDR2 from the germline V gene are LGHNA and YNFKEQ. Trimming took 4 bases from V and 7 from J, leaving 17 bases between them. CDR3 sequence reads: CASSPKEGEFNEQFF. The CDR3 DNA is TGTGCCAGCAGCCCTAAAGAGGGGGAGTTTAATGAGCAGTTCTTC.

This clonotype was counted only a few times. The chain employs TRBV27 and TRBJ2-7; 7 bases match TRBD1. After removal of 5 bases from V and 6 bases from J, the junction contained 4 bases not matched to a gene. The length of the CDR3 is 12 residues. The germline gives CDR1 MNHEY, CDR2 SMNVEV (reference sequence). The CDR3 loop reads CASSPRGSEQYF. The CDR3 DNA reads as TGTGCCAGCAGTCCCAGGGGGAGCGAGCAGTACTTC.

This sequence joins TRBV5-1 and TRBJ2-5, with a weak D call TRBD1 (6 bases). V was pared by 5 bases and J by 2 bases, with 16 bases between. Germline lookup yields CDR1 SGHRS and CDR2 YFSETQ. The CDR3 runs to 15 residues. The CDR3 loop reads CASRGTGSDQETQYF. In DNA, the CDR3 is TGCGCCAGCAGAGGTACAGGGTCAGATCAAGAGACCCAGTACTTC.

This chain joins TRBV5-1 and TRBJ2-7, with a weak D call TRBD2 (6 bases). The CDR3 totals 13 residues. Trimming removed 1 base at V and 6 bases at J, with 11 bases between. Germline CDR1 is SGHRS and CDR2 is YFSETQ. The CDR3 DNA is TGCGCCAGCAGCTTGTCTAGCGTCGGCGAGCAGTACTTC. Amino acid sequence: CASSLSSVGEQYF.

This clonotype occurred a few times. The chain links TRBV7-3 to TRBJ2-5; TRBD1 aligns across 7 bases. Germline V CDR1 and CDR2: SGHTA, FQGTGA. Trimming took 5 bases from V and 4 from J; bases not matched to a gene: 7. The CDR3 sequence is 14 residues long. The CDR3 region is CASSPTGFRETQYF. The CDR3 region has the DNA TGTGCCAGCAGCCCGACAGGGTTTCGAGAGACCCAGTACTTC.

The V and J genes are TRBV29-1 and TRBJ1-2, with D possibly matching TRBD1 (6 bases). The ends were cut back, 8 bases at V and 7 bases at J, with 20 bases in the middle. The CDR3 is 13 amino acids. Per the germline V gene, CDR1 is SQVTM and CDR2 is ANQGSEA. DNA of the CDR3: TGCAGCCATTCAGGGGAATCGGGTGGTGGCTACACCTTC. It specifies CSHSGESGGGYTF.

The genes are TRBV12-3 or TRBV12-4 and TRBJ2-1, with 7 bases lining up with TRBD2. V lost 3 bases to trimming and J lost 9 bases; unmatched junction nucleotides: 14. This CDR3 comprises 16 residues. The CDR3 sequence is CASSFGASSGHGEQFF. Written as DNA, the CDR3 is TGTGCCAGCAGTTTTGGGGCTTCTAGCGGACACGGTGAGCAGTTCTTC.

The chain recombines TRBV5-1 with TRBJ1-2, with D unresolved. CDR3 length: 16 residues. Between the trimmed V and J ends, which lost 0 bases and 4 bases, there was a span of 16 bases. Germline V gene sequence: CDR1 SGHRS, CDR2 YFSETQ. CDR3 loop: CASSLAPNDDSYGYTF. The CDR3 region has the DNA TGCGCCAGCAGCTTGGCCCCAAACGACGACTCCTATGGCTACACCTTC.

V gene TRBV12-3 or TRBV12-4 combines with J gene TRBJ1-1, with D hard to call. The CDR3 sequence is 14 residues long. The ends were cut back, 5 bases at V and 3 bases at J, with 13 bases in the middle. CDR3 amino acids: CASSGWTFHTEAFF. The CDR3 nucleotides are TGTGCCAGCAGTGGGTGGACCTTTCACACTGAAGCTTTCTTT.

This clonotype was seen a handful of times. This chain's CDR3 is CASSLFGTGNYGYTF. The CDR3 DNA reads as TGTGCCAGCAGTTTATTCGGGACGGGAAACTATGGCTACACCTTC. The chain combines TRBV28 with TRBJ1-2, with D possibly being TRBD1 (5 bases). This CDR3 spans 15 amino acids. V lost 1 base and J lost 2, with 11 bases in between. CDR1 and CDR2 from the germline V gene are MDHEN and SYDVKM.

V gene TRBV12-3 or TRBV12-4 combines with J gene TRBJ2-1, with 9 bases matching TRBD2. V gave up 8 bases and J gave up 10 bases; unmatched junction bases: 12. This CDR3 has 14 amino acids. CDR3 loop: CASLRASGAGEQFF. CDR3 sequence (DNA): TGTGCCAGCCTGAGGGCTAGCGGGGCTGGGGAGCAGTTCTTC.

V and J are TRBV5-1 and TRBJ1-2; possibly TRBD1 for D (6 bases). The CDR3 runs 14 residues. Trimming stripped 4 bases from V and 4 bases from J, with 14 bases between. The germline V gene has CDR1 SGHRS and CDR2 YFSETQ. CDR3 sequence (DNA): TGCGCCAGCAGCCCGGAGGGGGACATCTATGGCTACACCTTC. Residues: CASSPEGDIYGYTF.

This clonotype was picked up many times. The V and J genes are TRBV24-1 and TRBJ1-1, with 7 bases aligning to TRBD1. This CDR3 has 15 amino acids. In germline, CDR1 is KGHDR, CDR2 SFDVKD. With V trimmed by 5 bases and J by 1 base, 6 bases remained unmatched. The CDR3 region is CATSGDSPTNTEAFF. DNA of the CDR3: TGTGCCACCAGTGGGGACAGTCCCACGAACACTGAAGCTTTCTTT.

This clonotype has a handful of counts. The chain uses TRBV29-1 and TRBJ1-1; D may be TRBD1 (6 bases). Trimming removed 7 bases from V and 3 bases from J, with 18 bases in between. Germline CDR1 and CDR2: SQVTM and ANQGSEA. The CDR3 runs 14 residues. The CDR3 sequence: CSALGGGRHTEAFF. CDR3 DNA sequence: TGCAGCGCACTGGGGGGGGGGCGGCACACTGAAGCTTTCTTT.